This T cell receptor (beta chain) comes out of a study of blood T cell repertoires in COVID-19. Losses at the gene ends were 2 bases for V and 3 bases for J; bases not matched to a gene: 3. Germline V gene sequence: CDR1 LGHDT, CDR2 YNNKEL (reference sequence). The CDR3 loop spans 14 amino acids. Here immunoSEQ multiplex PCR was the method, and the copy in TCRdb shows in-frame clones only, minus some. The sample includes a few hundred thousand clones, about 82% of them seen just once. The TCR sequence derives from a human donor in a cohort sampled during active COVID-19. Sequenced input: peripheral blood. This chain joins TRBV3-1 (or the pseudogene TRBV3-2) and TRBJ2-7; 8 bases are a match to TRBD2. The CDR3 DNA reads as TGTGCCAGCAGCCAATCAGCGGGGGTCTACGAGCAGTACTTC. Protein product: CASSQSAGVYEQYF.